This entry features one TCR beta chain sequence. This CDR3 spans 12 amino acids. Trimming shortened V by 4 bases and J by 8 bases, and 11 bases separated the two germline ends. Germline V gene lookup returns CDR1 MRHNA and CDR2 SNTAGT. The data stem from a study of control samples from healthy donors and cancer patients. The assay was immunoSEQ multiplex PCR, and TCRdb's table has in-frame clones only and misses some. Of 170,000 or so clones detected, under 95% appear once; the ten largest clones hold approximately 1.5%. This TCR was sampled from a woman between 18 and 30 years old in good health. Material: blood. The rearrangement links TRBV6-4 to TRBJ1-2; D unresolved. The CDR3 region has the DNA TGTGCCAGCAGTGGAGGTCGTGGCGGCTACACCTTC. This gives the protein CASSGGRGGYTF.